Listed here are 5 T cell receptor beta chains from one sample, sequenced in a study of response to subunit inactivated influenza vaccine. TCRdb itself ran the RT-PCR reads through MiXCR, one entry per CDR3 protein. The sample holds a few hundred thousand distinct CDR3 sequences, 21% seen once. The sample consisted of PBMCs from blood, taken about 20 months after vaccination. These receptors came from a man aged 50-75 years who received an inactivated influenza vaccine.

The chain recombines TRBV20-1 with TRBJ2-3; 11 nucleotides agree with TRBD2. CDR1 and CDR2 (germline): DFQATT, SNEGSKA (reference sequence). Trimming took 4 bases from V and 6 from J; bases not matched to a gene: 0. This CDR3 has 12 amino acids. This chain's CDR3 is CSATSGRDTQYF. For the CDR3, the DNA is TGCAGTGCTACTAGCGGGAGGGATACGCAGTATTTT.

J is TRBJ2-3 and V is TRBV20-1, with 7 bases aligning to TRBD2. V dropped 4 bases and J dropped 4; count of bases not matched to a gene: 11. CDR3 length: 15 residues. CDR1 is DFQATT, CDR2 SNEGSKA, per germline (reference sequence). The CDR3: CSATLSGTNADTQYF. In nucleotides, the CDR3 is TGCAGTGCTACACTGTCCGGGACTAATGCAGATACGCAGTATTTT.

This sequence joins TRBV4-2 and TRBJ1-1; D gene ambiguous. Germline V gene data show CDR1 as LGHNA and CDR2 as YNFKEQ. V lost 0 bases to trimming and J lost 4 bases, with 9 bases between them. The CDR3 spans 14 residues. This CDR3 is CASSQEDLRTEAFF. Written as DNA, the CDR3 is TGTGCCAGCAGCCAAGAGGACCTTCGCACTGAAGCTTTCTTT.

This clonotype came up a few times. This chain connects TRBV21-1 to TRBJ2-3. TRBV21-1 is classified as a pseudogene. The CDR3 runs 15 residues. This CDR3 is CASSKAHRFTDTQYF. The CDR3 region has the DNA TGTGCCAGCAGCAAAGCGCATCGGTTCACAGATACGCAGTATTTT.

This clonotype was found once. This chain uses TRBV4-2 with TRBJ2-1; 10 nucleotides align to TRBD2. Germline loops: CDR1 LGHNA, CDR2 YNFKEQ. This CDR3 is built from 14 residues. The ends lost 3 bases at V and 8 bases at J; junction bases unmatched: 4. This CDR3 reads CASSHGTSADEQFF. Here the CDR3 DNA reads TGTGCCAGCAGCCACGGGACTAGCGCCGATGAGCAGTTCTTC.